This entry features one T cell receptor beta chain sequence. The record originates from a study of CD4 and CD8 cells across lung adenocarcinoma regions. The CDR3 is 15 amino acids. Germline CDR1 and CDR2: MNHNS and SASEGT. Trimming shortened V by 3 bases and J by 3 bases, and 14 bases separated the two germline ends. Samples came from patients with localized non-small cell lung adenocarcinoma. MiXCR, run by TCRdb on the PCR reads, gives a single entry per CDR3 protein. The table has fewer than 20,000 distinct CDR3 sequences, about half seen once. The TCR was taken from a female donor with lung adenocarcinoma. The CD4 and CD8 labels of this study may be unreliable. The V and J genes are TRBV6-1 and TRBJ2-5; D may correspond to TRBD1 or TRBD2 (5 bases each). Material: CD8+ T cells from the center of a lung tumor. The CDR3 here is CASSEGTGRKETQYF. CDR3 nucleotides: TGTGCCAGCAGTGAGGGGACGGGACGAAAAGAGACCCAGTACTTC.